This T cell receptor beta chain is drawn from a study of blood T cell repertoires in COVID-19. About the study: Donors in the United States, Italy and Spain gave samples during acute or convalescent COVID-19.

Trimming stripped 7 bases from V and 2 bases from J, with 14 bases between. The CDR3 loop spans 14 amino acids. Per the germline V gene, CDR1 is MNHEY and CDR2 is SVGAGI. As originally analysed: The authors estimated nucleated cell counts from reference gene primer amplification. The assay was immunoSEQ multiplex PCR, and TCRdb's table has in-frame clones only and misses some. V and J calls and clone size are as listed in that table; D and trimming were resolved from the DNA. Among around 250,000 clones listed, 90% were seen once. This clone was seen once. While infection was still active, Seattle patients were enrolled and then followed longitudinally.

The sequence came from a woman aged 55-69 years with COVID-19, enrolled during active disease. The chain is built from TRBV6-5 and TRBJ1-2, with TRBD1 as a possible D gene (6 bases). Sequenced sample: peripheral blood. The DNA of the CDR3 is TGTGCCAGCAAAAAGGGGGAAATCAACTATGGCTACACCTTC. It codes for CASKKGEINYGYTF.